Listed below are T cell receptor beta chains from one sample, sequenced in a study of T cell responses to AZD1222 COVID-19 vaccine. Clones were sequenced by immunoSEQ multiplex PCR, and TCRdb holds only the in-frame ones, with some missing. The sample yields 150,000 to 200,000 clones, about 93% seen once. This specimen was peripheral blood, taken 28 days after the second AZD1222 dose. These receptor sequences come from an adult who received the AZD1222 COVID-19 vaccine. Each CDR3 is given with its conserved first and last residue. D genes are given only for firm matches. The listing skips clone size in some rows; elsewhere it reads once, few, many or a size class.

>.|TRBV10-1|.|TRBJ2-3
TGCGCCAGCAGTGAGTCAGTCACAGATACGCAGTATTTT
CASSESVTDTQYF
>.|TRBV6-6|.|TRBJ1-2
TGTGCCAGCAGTACCCCGGTGGGTGGGAACTATGGCTACACCTTC
CASSTPVGGNYGYTF
>.|TRBV3-1/TRBV3-2|.|TRBJ1-3
TGTGCCAGCAGGCTGGGGGGACGGGATTTTGAAACCATATATTTT
CASRLGGRDFETIYF
>.|TRBV25-1|.|TRBJ1-4
TGTGCCAGCAGTGAAAACCCCGCAGGCCTTAATGAAAAACTGTTTTTT
CASSENPAGLNEKLFF
>TRBD1|TRBV19|.|TRBJ2-7
TGTGCCAGTAGCCAAATGGACAGGGGGCATCCCTACGAGCAGTACTTC
CASSQMDRGHPYEQYF
>TRBD2|TRBV13|.|TRBJ2-1
TGTGCCAGCAGCTTTCTAGCGGCTAGCTCCTACAATGAGCAGTTCTTC
CASSFLAASSYNEQFF
>.|TRBV19|once|TRBJ2-3
TGTGCCAGTAGTATAGAAGCGGCTAGCACAGATACGCAGTATTTT
CASSIEAASTDTQYF
>TRBD2|TRBV6-5|.|TRBJ2-2
TGTGCCAGCAGTTTCCGGCGGCGGGGGGGCACCGGGGAGCTGTTTTTT
CASSFRRRGGTGELFF
>.|TRBV11-3|.|TRBJ2-2
TGTGCCAGCAGCTCACGGCCTGCCGGGGAGCTGTTTTTT
CASSSRPAGELFF
>.|TRBV7-9|.|TRBJ1-1
TGTGCCAGCAGCTCGGGGACACTCATGAACACTGAAGCTTTCTTT
CASSSGTLMNTEAFF
>.|TRBV25-1|.|TRBJ1-3
TGTGCCAGCAGTGATGGTGGTGCTGGAAACACCATATATTTT
CASSDGGAGNTIYF
>.|TRBV15|.|TRBJ2-1
TGTGCCACCAGCTCCGAAGGGAGGTACAATGAGCAGTTCTTC
CATSSEGRYNEQFF
>TRBD2|TRBV10-1|.|TRBJ2-3
TGCGCCAGCAGTGAGGTAGCGGGGATCACAGATACGCAGTATTTT
CASSEVAGITDTQYF
>TRBD1|TRBV7-9|.|TRBJ1-1
TGTGCCAGCAGCCCGACAGGGGGAAGCACTGAAGCTTTCTTT
CASSPTGGSTEAFF
>.|TRBV6-5|.|TRBJ1-1
TGTGCCAGCAGTTACGGGGTGGACATGAACACTGAAGCTTTCTTT
CASSYGVDMNTEAFF
>.|TRBV20-1|.|TRBJ1-6
TGCAGTGCTAGTGGCGGACCCAACCGCGGGGGTAATTCACCCCTCCACTTT
CSASGGPNRGGNSPLHF
>.|TRBV7-9|.|TRBJ2-1
TGTGCCAGCAGCCGGCCAGGGTGGGGCGAGCAGTTCTTC
CASSRPGWGEQFF
>.|TRBV29-1|.|TRBJ1-3
TGCAGCGTTGAGACAGCCAGAGGAAACACCATATATTTT
CSVETARGNTIYF
>.|TRBV30|.|TRBJ1-1
TGTGCCTGGACAGGGTTTGGGGAAGCTTTCTTT
CAWTGFGEAFF
>TRBD1|TRBV5-1|.|TRBJ1-1
TGCGCCAGCAGATCCGGGACAGCAAACACTGAAGCTTTCTTT
CASRSGTANTEAFF
>TRBD1|TRBV19|once|TRBJ1-1
TGTGCCAGTAGCTTACAGGGGTCCTTGAACACTGAAGCTTTCTTT
CASSLQGSLNTEAFF
>.|TRBV30|.|TRBJ1-5
TGTGCCTGGGGGGGGGACTCTAATCAGCCCCAGCATTTT
CAWGGDSNQPQHF
>.|TRBV19|.|TRBJ1-1
TGTGCCAGTAGTATCTGGGGGCGGGACACTGAAGCTTTCTTT
CASSIWGRDTEAFF
>TRBD1|TRBV27|many|TRBJ2-1
TGTGCCAGCAGTTCCCCGACAGGGGGCAGGTACAATGAGCAGTTCTTC
CASSSPTGGRYNEQFF
>.|TRBV5-4|.|TRBJ2-3
TGTGCCAGCGTTCGTGGAGGGATGAACACAGATACGCAGTATTTT
CASVRGGMNTDTQYF
>.|TRBV7-3|.|TRBJ2-1
TGTGCCAGCAGCTTAGCCCCCCTAGCCAGCAATGAGCAGTTCTTC
CASSLAPLASNEQFF
>TRBD1|TRBV19|.|TRBJ1-2
TGTGCCAGTAGTCCCCGGGACAGGGGAAGTGGGGTGGCTAACTATGGCTACACCTTC
CASSPRDRGSGVANYGYTF
>.|TRBV9|.|TRBJ2-2
TGTGCCAGCACCTACACCACGAACACCGGGGAGCTGTTTTTT
CASTYTTNTGELFF
>.|TRBV7-2|.|TRBJ2-3
TGTGCCAGCAGCTTACTCAATAGGGAAATAGATACGCAGTATTTT
CASSLLNREIDTQYF